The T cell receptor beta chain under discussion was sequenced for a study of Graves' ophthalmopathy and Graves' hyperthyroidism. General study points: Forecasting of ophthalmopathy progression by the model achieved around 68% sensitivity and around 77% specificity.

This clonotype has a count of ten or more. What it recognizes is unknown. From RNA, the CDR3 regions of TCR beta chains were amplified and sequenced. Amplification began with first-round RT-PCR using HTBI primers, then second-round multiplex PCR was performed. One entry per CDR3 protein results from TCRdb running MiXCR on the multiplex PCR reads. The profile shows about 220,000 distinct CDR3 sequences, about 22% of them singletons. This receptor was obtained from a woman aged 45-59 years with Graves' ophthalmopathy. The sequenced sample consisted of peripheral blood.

The CDR3 spells CASSNGGNTEAFF. The CDR3 DNA reads TGTGCCAGCAGTAACGGGGGGAACACTGAAGCTTTCTTT. This chain connects TRBV6-5 to TRBJ1-1; possible D gene TRBD1, 5 bases. The V gene lost 5 bases and the J gene lost 1 base, with 8 bases spanning the gap. Looked up from germline, CDR1 is MNHEY and CDR2 is SVGAGI. The CDR3 is 13 amino acids.